This TCR beta chain was retrieved from a study of blood T cells in healthy people across ages (dated by TCRdb to between 2014 and 2017). As for the study more broadly: In model experiments, roughly one uniquely barcoded TCR beta cDNA molecule per two T cells was captured by template switching. To avoid experimental bias, donors of different ages were distributed randomly across sequencing lanes. Age-related changes in TCR beta repertoire diversity were measured in the study by deep sequencing normalized with unique cDNA molecular identifiers. Four age groups were formed from the donors: young (average 16 years), middle-aged (approximately 42), aged (62) and long-lived (approximately 80). The study analyzed two additional independent replicas of 1 million unique cDNA reads from the same blood draw for two donors, one aged 18 to 29 and one aged 80 or older.

This clonotype showed up just a few times. What antigen it recognizes has not been identified. No per-base quality is available; no much larger clone lies one base away. What the work shows at the level of the full study, not this receptor alone: Estimates of total diversity based on one million sequenced T cells were regarded as lower bounds and as underestimates. Compared with the aged group, the long-lived group had more naive CD4+ T cells, fewer expanded clones and increased TCR diversity, suggesting age selection. Because profiling used bulk unsorted PBMCs, naive and antigen-experienced compartments could not be compared conclusively. The percentage of naive T cells measured by flow cytometry correlated strongly with observed TCR beta diversity. Donor CMV infection status was unknown, potentially confounding age-related changes in expanded clonotypes. As age increased, observed TCR beta diversity per million T cells dropped in a roughly linear way, and a significant reduction was already evident by age roughly 36.

Libraries came from 5' RACE. The listed sequencing device is Illumina HiSeq 2500. A second PCR of roughly 7 to 12 cycles was run with a J-beta primer mix and a sample-barcoded 5' primer. Each TCR beta cDNA molecule received a unique molecular identifier from a template-switch 5' adaptor carrying 12 random nucleotides. At least 2.5 million CDR3-containing paired-end reads were obtained from each sample. All of the RNA was converted into first-strand cDNA using the Mint cDNA synthesis kit, with a TRBC-specific oligonucleotide serving as the primer. Following uracil-DNA glycosylase treatment, all cDNA underwent a first 18-cycle PCR with the universal primers M1SS and BC2_uni_R. The authors' pipeline ran thus. Each sample was normalized by randomly selecting 1 million high-quality reads, each carrying a distinct molecular identifier. Reads sharing molecular identifiers were discarded rather than binned into consensus sequences. MiTCR, with a Q25 quality threshold and the strictest error-elimination algorithm, was used for CDR3 identification, clonotype clustering and error correction. A nonparametric unseen species model with Euler transformation was used to estimate lower-bound total TCR beta diversity. The public reads were reanalyzed by TCRdb: fastp trimming at Q25, MiXCR alignment, in-frame beta chains only. Rows matching on CDR3 protein sequence are summarized as one entry with the most common DNA and genes. These V and J calls are TCRdb output, not the study's own analysis. The sample table lists approximately 1.5 million distinct CDR3 sequences, roughly 43% of them with a count of one. Around 4% of the sample is in the top ten clones.

Systemically healthy Caucasian individuals from Russia, 39 in total and aged roughly 6 to 100 years, were included as donors. Each donor gave around 9.9 milliliters of peripheral blood, collected into EDTA-treated Vacutainer tubes. Ficoll-Paque density-gradient centrifugation was used to isolate PBMCs, with at least 7 million per sample. Total RNA was extracted from PBMCs with Trizol reagent, with at least 6 micrograms obtained per sample. The percentages of naive CD45RAhigh/CD27high T cells were determined by flow cytometry on a PBMC aliquot from every donor. The receptor was isolated from a young woman in good health. The sequencing sample was made of blood.

The CDR3 region has the sequence CASSGGKSPLHF. The DNA is TGCGCCAGCAGCGGGGGAAAATCACCCCTCCACTTT. The rearrangement joined TRBV5-1 to TRBJ1-6; possibly the D gene is TRBD1, per 5 matching bases. Inclusive of the bounding cysteine and phenylalanine, the CDR3 is 12 residues long. The read is trimmed to its CDR3 DNA, 36 bases read in frame from base 1. The germline V gene gives CDR1 as SGHRS and CDR2 as YFSETQ. Cut back by 4 bases and 10 bases, the V and J ends lie 9 bases apart.